Each of the 2 T cell receptor beta chains below was sequenced from the same sample in a study of blood T cell repertoires in COVID-19. Measured with immunoSEQ multiplex PCR; TCRdb has only the in-frame clones, and not every one. The table has 80,000 or so clones, 80% to 90% seen once. Sequenced input: peripheral blood. The source of these receptors is a woman aged 80 or over with acute or convalescent COVID-19.

The rearrangement joins TRBV7-6 to TRBJ1-4, with 7 bases lining up with TRBD1. The J segment lost 8 bases and the V segment lost 5 bases, leaving 8 bases of the junction unmatched. Germline V gives CDR1 SGHVS, CDR2 FNYEAQ. CDR3 length: 14 residues. CDR3 bases: TGTGCCAGCAGCCAGACAGGGATAGGGGAAAAACTGTTTTTT. Residues: CASSQTGIGEKLFF.

The chain employs TRBV6-5 and TRBJ1-3; D may be TRBD1 (6 bases). The CDR3 runs to 15 residues. Trimming shortened V by 7 bases and J by 0 bases, and 13 bases separated the two germline ends. Per germline, CDR1 MNHEY and CDR2 SVGAGI. The CDR3 nucleotides read TGTGCCAGCAACACAGGGCCTTTCTCTGGAAACACCATATATTTT. Translating gives CASNTGPFSGNTIYF.